A selection of T cell receptor beta chains follows, all from one sample in a study of control samples from healthy donors and cancer patients. The method was immunoSEQ multiplex PCR; TCRdb's version includes in-frame clones alone and lacks a portion of them. The table includes approximately 140,000 clones, roughly 93% detected once. The sample was blood. The receptors derive from a man in his late teens or twenties in good health. CDR3s include the opening cysteine and the closing phenylalanine or tryptophan. A D gene is named only where the DNA matches it firmly. Clone size is stated in some rows and not others, as once, few, many or a class when expanded.

abundance	v_gene	d_gene	j_gene	CDR3nt	CDR3aa
.	TRBV4-3	.	TRBJ1-4	TGCGCCAGCAGCCAAGATTTGGGGGGGACCGTTGCAACTAATGAAAAACTGTTTTTT	CASSQDLGGTVATNEKLFF
.	TRBV2	.	TRBJ2-7	TGTGCCAGCAGTTTCGGGGCAGGGACCTACGAGCAGTACTTC	CASSFGAGTYEQYF
.	TRBV21-1	.	TRBJ2-7	TGTGCCAGCAGGTCCCCCTACGAGCAGTACTTC	CASRSPYEQYF
.	TRBV27	.	TRBJ1-4	TGTGCCAGCAGTTTATTTGCGGCAGGCCCAATAACTAATGAAAAACTGTTTTTT	CASSLFAAGPITNEKLFF
.	TRBV9	.	TRBJ2-2	TGTGCCAGCAGCGTATCGGGAGACACCGGGGAGCTGTTTTTT	CASSVSGDTGELFF
.	TRBV4-1	.	TRBJ2-5	TGCGCCAGCAGCCAAGTGTCAGCCTCGGGGACCCAGTACTTC	CASSQVSASGTQYF
.	TRBV5-6	.	TRBJ1-5	TGTGCCAGCAGCTTGTGGGGTGCGGGCAATCAGCCCCAGCATTTT	CASSLWGAGNQPQHF
.	TRBV7-9	.	TRBJ2-5	TGTGCCAGCAGCTTAGAGGTACTCTTCCAAGAGACCCAGTACTTC	CASSLEVLFQETQYF
.	TRBV7-2	.	TRBJ2-1	TGTGCCAGCAGCTTAGTAGGGGCAGAGCAGTTCTTC	CASSLVGAEQFF
.	TRBV5-1	.	TRBJ2-5	TGCGCCAGCAGCTTGGGACCGTCGGGACACCAAGAGACCCAGTACTTC	CASSLGPSGHQETQYF
.	TRBV7-2	TRBD2	TRBJ2-5	TGTGCCAGCAGCTTAGTTCTAGCGGGGGGGGAGACCCAGTACTTC	CASSLVLAGGETQYF
.	TRBV6-5	.	TRBJ2-3	TGTGCCAGCAGTTACTCGTTCACAGATACGCAGTATTTT	CASSYSFTDTQYF
.	TRBV27	.	TRBJ2-5	TGTGCCAGCAGCCCCCGAGGTTCCCGAGAGACCCAGTACTTC	CASSPRGSRETQYF
.	TRBV7-6	.	TRBJ2-7	TGTGCCAGCAGCTTAGAAGGCGAGACCTACGAGCAGTACTTC	CASSLEGETYEQYF
.	TRBV30	.	TRBJ1-4	TGTGCCTGGAGTTTGGGGGGAAGGGAAAAACTGTTTTTT	CAWSLGGREKLFF
few	TRBV14	.	TRBJ1-5	TGTGCCAGCAGCCAAGATAGCAATCAGCCCCAGCATTTT	CASSQDSNQPQHF
.	TRBV19	TRBD1	TRBJ2-7	TGTGCCAGTAGCCGCCTCATTTCGGAGGACAGGGGTCGTTTACGCTCCTACGAGCAGTACTTC	CASSRLISEDRGRLRSYEQYF
.	TRBV27	.	TRBJ1-2	TGTGCCAGCAGTTTAAATCCGGGGAACCTTTTAGGCTATGGCTACACCTTC	CASSLNPGNLLGYGYTF
.	TRBV4-3	.	TRBJ2-2	TGCGCCAGCAGCCAAGATCTTGGGCCGGGAATTACCGGGGAGCTGTTTTTT	CASSQDLGPGITGELFF
.	TRBV5-8	TRBD2	TRBJ2-3	TGTGCCAGCAGCTTGGCCGCGGGAGCAACAGATACGCAGTATTTT	CASSLAAGATDTQYF
.	TRBV7-9	.	TRBJ2-7	TGTGCCAGCAGCTTAAAAGGGAGGAGTAGTGACGAGCAGTACTTC	CASSLKGRSSDEQYF
.	TRBV9	TRBD1	TRBJ2-5	TGTGCCAGCAGCGTAAGGGGACGACAGGGAAGAGGGGAGACCCAGTACTTC	CASSVRGRQGRGETQYF
.	TRBV27	.	TRBJ2-7	TGTGCCAGCAGTTTATCCAGTTTCTACGAGCAGTACTTC	CASSLSSFYEQYF
.	TRBV11-3	.	TRBJ2-5	TGTGCCAGCAGCTCATTCACAAGCGGCCAAGAGACCCAGTACTTC	CASSSFTSGQETQYF
.	TRBV5-1	.	TRBJ1-1	TGCGCCAGCAGCTTGGACACAGTGAACACTGAAGCTTTCTTT	CASSLDTVNTEAFF
.	TRBV29-1	.	TRBJ2-7	TGCAGCGTTGACCTCGGGAAACCCTACGAGCAGTACTTC	CSVDLGKPYEQYF
.	TRBV4-2	TRBD2	TRBJ2-1	TGTGCCAGCAGCCAAGATTGGCCCGGGACTAGCGGGAGTACCGCCTACAATGAGCAGTTCTTC	CASSQDWPGTSGSTAYNEQFF
.	TRBV5-1	TRBD2	TRBJ2-1	TGCGCCAGCAGCGTACGACTAGCGGGAGGCCTGAGCTCCTACAATGAGCAGTTCTTC	CASSVRLAGGLSSYNEQFF
.	TRBV4-1	.	TRBJ1-1	TGCGCCAGCAGCCAAGTCGGGGGTCTTGGGGGTACTGAAGCTTTCTTT	CASSQVGGLGGTEAFF
.	TRBV30	TRBD1	TRBJ2-7	TGTGCCTGGAGTGTGGGACAGGGCTCCTACGAGCAGTACTTC	CAWSVGQGSYEQYF
.	TRBV5-6	.	TRBJ1-3	TGTGCCAGCAGCTTGGGTGTCTGGAACACCATATATTTT	CASSLGVWNTIYF
once	TRBV6-5	.	TRBJ1-1	TGTGCCAGCGCTGCAAACACTGAAGCTTTCTTT	CASAANTEAFF
once	TRBV6-2/TRBV6-3	TRBD2	TRBJ2-3	TGTGCCAGCAGTCTGGGGGGGGCAGATACGCAGTATTTT	CASSLGGADTQYF
.	TRBV28	TRBD2	TRBJ2-1	TGTGCCAGCAGTTTATACGGGACTAGGAGGGAAATAGGGGATGAGCAGTTCTTC	CASSLYGTRREIGDEQFF
.	TRBV28	.	TRBJ1-1	TGTGCCAGCAGCTACCCAACACCTGAAGCTTTCTTT	CASSYPTPEAFF
.	TRBV11-2	.	TRBJ1-1	TGTGCCAGCAGCTTAGTGCGGGGCACTGAAGCTTTCTTT	CASSLVRGTEAFF
.	TRBV7-2	TRBD2	TRBJ2-7	TGTGCCAGCAGCCTAACGGGAGGGTCCTACGAGCAGTACTTC	CASSLTGGSYEQYF
.	TRBV4-2	TRBD1	TRBJ1-2	TGTGCCAGCAGCAGACGAACGACAGGGGATACCCATGGCTACACCTTC	CASSRRTTGDTHGYTF
.	TRBV28	.	TRBJ2-3	TGTGCCAGCAGTAACCGGGACTCAGGGACAGATACGCAGTATTTT	CASSNRDSGTDTQYF
.	TRBV7-3	.	TRBJ2-5	TGTGCCAGCAGCCCCCAATCGGGAGAGACCCAGTACTTC	CASSPQSGETQYF
.	TRBV5-6	.	TRBJ1-5	TGTGCCAGCAGCTTAGGCCCGGGGGGAAATCAGCCCCAGCATTTT	CASSLGPGGNQPQHF
.	TRBV5-1	.	TRBJ1-6	TGCGCCAGCAGCCCCCAGGGAGGGGGGTCCTATAATTCACCCCTCCACTTT	CASSPQGGGSYNSPLHF
.	TRBV6-5	.	TRBJ2-3	TGTGCCAGCAGCAGGGATTGGGGCACAGATACGCAGTATTTT	CASSRDWGTDTQYF
.	TRBV9	.	TRBJ1-1	TGTGCCAGCAGCCCACCCGGTACCGGGATGAACACTGAAGCTTTCTTT	CASSPPGTGMNTEAFF
.	TRBV19	TRBD2	TRBJ2-1	TGTGCCAGTAGTATCGTCGGGAGGAGGCACAATGAGCAGTTCTTC	CASSIVGRRHNEQFF
.	TRBV30	.	TRBJ2-7	TGTGCCTGGAGTCGAGGAAGACAGGCCAACTACGAGCAGTACTTC	CAWSRGRQANYEQYF